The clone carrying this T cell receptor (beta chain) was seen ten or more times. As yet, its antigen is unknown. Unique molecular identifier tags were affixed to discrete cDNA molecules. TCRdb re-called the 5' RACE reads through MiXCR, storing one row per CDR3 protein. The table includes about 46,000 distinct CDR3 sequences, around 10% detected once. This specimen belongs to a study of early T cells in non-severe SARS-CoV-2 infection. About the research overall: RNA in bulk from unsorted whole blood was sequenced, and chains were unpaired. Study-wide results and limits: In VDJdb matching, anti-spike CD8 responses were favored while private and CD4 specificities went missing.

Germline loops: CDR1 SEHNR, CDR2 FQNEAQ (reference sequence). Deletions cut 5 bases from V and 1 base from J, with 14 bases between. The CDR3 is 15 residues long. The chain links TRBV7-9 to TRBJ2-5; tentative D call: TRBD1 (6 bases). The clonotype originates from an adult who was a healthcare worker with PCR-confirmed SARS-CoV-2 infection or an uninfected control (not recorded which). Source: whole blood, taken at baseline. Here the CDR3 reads CASSPGQQPQETQYF. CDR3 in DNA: TGTGCCAGCAGCCCCGGACAGCAACCCCAAGAGACCCAGTACTTC.